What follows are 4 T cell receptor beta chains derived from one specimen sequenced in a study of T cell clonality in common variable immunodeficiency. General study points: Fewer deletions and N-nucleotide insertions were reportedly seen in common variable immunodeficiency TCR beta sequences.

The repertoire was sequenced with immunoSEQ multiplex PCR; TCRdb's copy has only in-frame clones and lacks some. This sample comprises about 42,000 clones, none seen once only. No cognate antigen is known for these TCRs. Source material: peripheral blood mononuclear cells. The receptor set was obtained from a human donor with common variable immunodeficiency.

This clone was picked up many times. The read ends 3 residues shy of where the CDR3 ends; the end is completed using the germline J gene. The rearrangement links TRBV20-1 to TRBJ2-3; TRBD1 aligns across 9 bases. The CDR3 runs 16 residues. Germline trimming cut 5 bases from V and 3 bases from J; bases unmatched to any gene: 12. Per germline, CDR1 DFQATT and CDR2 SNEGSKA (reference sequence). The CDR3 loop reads CSAFWVGQGGTDTQYF. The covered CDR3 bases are TGCAGTGCTTTTTGGGTGGGACAGGGAGGAACAGATACG.

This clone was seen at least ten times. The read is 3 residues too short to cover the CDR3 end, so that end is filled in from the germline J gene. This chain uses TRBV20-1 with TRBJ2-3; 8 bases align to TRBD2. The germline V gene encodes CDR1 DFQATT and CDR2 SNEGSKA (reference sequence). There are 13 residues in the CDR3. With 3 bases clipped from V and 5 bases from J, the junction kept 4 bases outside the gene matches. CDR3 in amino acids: CSASGGDKDTQYF. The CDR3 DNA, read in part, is TGCAGTGCTAGCGGGGGGGACAAAGATACG.

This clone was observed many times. The DNA read from the CDR3 is TGTGCCAGCAGCCTCAGGGGTTTTACTGAA. Its protein product is CASSLRGFTE. The complete CDR3 sequence is CASSLRGFTEAFF. The chain couples TRBV14 to TRBJ1-1; D possibly corresponds to TRBD1 (6 bases). The read halts 3 residues ahead of the CDR3 end, with the missing end drawn from the germline J gene. In germline, CDR1 is SGHDN, CDR2 FVKESK. V dropped 4 bases and J dropped 5 bases, with 11 bases sitting between them. The CDR3 loop spans 13 amino acids.

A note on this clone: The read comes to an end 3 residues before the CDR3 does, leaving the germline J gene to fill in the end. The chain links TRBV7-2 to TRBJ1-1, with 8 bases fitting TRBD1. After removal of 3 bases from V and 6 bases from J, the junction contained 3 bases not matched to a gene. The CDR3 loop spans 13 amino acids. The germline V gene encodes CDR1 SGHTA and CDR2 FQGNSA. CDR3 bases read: TGTGCCAGCAGCTTCGCACAGGGGGCTGAA. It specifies CASSFAQGAE. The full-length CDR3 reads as CASSFAQGAEAFF. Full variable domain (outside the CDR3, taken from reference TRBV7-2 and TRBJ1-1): GAGVSQSPSNKVTEKGKDVELRCDPISGHTALYWYRQSLGQGLEFLIYFQGNSAPDKSGLPSDRFSAERTGGSVSTLTIQRTQQEDSAVYLCASSFAQGAEAFFGQGTRLTVV.